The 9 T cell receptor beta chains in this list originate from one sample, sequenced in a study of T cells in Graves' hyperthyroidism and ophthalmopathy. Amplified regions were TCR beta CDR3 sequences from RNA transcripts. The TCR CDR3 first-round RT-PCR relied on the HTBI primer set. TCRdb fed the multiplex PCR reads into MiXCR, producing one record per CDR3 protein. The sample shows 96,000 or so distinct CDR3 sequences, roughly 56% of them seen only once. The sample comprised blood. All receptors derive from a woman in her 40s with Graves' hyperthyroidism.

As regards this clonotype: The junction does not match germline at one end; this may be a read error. The CDR3 reads CASILFAETQYF. DNA of the CDR3: TGTGCTAGCATACTATTTGCAGAGACCCAGTACTTC. The chain has TRBV25-1 and TRBJ2-5; D unresolved. Germline assignment: CDR1 MGHDK and CDR2 SYGVNS. The CDR3 loop spans 12 amino acids. The whole variable domain, filled in from reference TRBV25-1 and TRBJ2-5, reads EADIYQTPRYLVIGTGKKITLECSQTMGHDKMYWYQQDPGMELHLIHYSYGVNSTEKGDLSSESTVSRIRTEHFPLTLESARPSHTSQYLCASILFAETQYFGPGTRLLVL.

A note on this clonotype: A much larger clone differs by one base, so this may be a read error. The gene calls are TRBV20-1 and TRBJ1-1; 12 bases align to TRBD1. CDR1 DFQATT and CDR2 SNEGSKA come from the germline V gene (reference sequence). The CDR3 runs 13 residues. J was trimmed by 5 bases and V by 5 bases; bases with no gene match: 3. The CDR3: CSAPGQGATEAFF. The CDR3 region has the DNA TGCAGTGCTCCGGGACAGGGGGCGACTGAAGCTTTCTTT.

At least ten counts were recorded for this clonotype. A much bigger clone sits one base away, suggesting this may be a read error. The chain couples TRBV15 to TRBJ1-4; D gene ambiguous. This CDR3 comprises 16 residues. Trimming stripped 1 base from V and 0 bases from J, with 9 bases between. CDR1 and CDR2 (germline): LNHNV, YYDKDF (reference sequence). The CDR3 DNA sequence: TGTGCCACCAGCAGAGGTAGAGCATCAACTAATGAAAAACTGTTTTTT. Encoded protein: CATSRGRASTNEKLFF.

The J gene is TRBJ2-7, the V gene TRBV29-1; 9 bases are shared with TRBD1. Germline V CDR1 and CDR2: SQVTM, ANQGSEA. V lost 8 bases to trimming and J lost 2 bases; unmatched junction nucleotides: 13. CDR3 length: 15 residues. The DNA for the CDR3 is TGCAGCACCACCGGGACAGGGCCATCGACCTACGAGCAGTACTTC. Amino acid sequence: CSTTGTGPSTYEQYF.

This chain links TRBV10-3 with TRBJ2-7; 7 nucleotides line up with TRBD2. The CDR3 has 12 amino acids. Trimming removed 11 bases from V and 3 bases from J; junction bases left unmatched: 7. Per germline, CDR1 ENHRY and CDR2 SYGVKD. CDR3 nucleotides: TGTGCCGCAAGGACTAGGATCTACGAGCAGTACTTC. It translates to CAARTRIYEQYF.

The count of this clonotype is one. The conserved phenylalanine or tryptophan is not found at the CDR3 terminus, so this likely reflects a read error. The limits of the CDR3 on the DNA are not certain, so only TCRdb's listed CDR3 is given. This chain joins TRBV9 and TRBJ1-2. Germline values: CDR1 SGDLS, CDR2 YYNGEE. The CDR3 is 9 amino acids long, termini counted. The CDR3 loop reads CASSFTPTY.

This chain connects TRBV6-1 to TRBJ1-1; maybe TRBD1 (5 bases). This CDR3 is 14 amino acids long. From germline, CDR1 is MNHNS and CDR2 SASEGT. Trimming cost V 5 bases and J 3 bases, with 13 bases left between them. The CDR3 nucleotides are TGTGCCAGCAGTCCTCGGGGGGGGTACACTGAAGCTTTCTTT. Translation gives CASSPRGGYTEAFF.

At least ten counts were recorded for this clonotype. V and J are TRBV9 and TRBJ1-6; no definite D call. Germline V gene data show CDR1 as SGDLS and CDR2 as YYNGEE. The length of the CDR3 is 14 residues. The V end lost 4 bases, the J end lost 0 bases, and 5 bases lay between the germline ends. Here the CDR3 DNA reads TGTGCCAGCAGCCTTAGCTCCTATAATTCACCCCTCCACTTT. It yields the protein CASSLSSYNSPLHF. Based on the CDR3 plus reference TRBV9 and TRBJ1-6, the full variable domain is DSGVTQTPKHLITATGQRVTLRCSPRSGDLSVYWYQQSLDQGLQFLIQYYNGEERAKGNILERFSAQQFPDLHSELNLSSLELGDSALYFCASSLSSYNSPLHFGNGTRLTVT.

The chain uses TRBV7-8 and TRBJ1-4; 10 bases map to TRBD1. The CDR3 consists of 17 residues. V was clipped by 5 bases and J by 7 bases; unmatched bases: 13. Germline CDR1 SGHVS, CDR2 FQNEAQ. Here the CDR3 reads CASSRRGGGTGVEKLFF. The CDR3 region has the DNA TGTGCCAGCAGCCGACGAGGGGGGGGGACAGGGGTTGAAAAACTGTTTTTT.